Each of the 9 T cell receptor beta chains below was sequenced from the same sample in a study of T cells in narcolepsy. Produced via immunoSEQ multiplex PCR; TCRdb's table is partial and in-frame only. The sample has 32,000 or so clones; over 80% are singletons. Specimen: CD45RA- memory CD4+ T cells from PBMCs. These receptors all come from a human donor with narcolepsy.

The V call is TRBV28, the J call TRBJ2-7, with D perhaps given as TRBD1 or TRBD2 (5 bases each). V lost 7 bases, J lost 2 bases, and 18 bases lay in between. The CDR3 consists of 15 residues. Germline CDR1 is MDHEN and CDR2 is SYDVKM. The CDR3 DNA reads as TGTGCCAGCACTACAACGGGGCCTTCGGCCTACGAGCAGTACTTC. Translating it yields CASTTTGPSAYEQYF.

The chain links TRBV19 to TRBJ1-2; perhaps TRBD1 as D (5 bases). Trimming removed 3 bases from V and 5 bases from J, with 13 bases in between. Germline CDR1 and CDR2: LNHDA and SQIVND (reference sequence). There are 14 residues in the CDR3. CDR3 sequence reads: CASSIRGREYGYTF. The CDR3 nucleotides are TGTGCCAGTAGTATTAGGGGTAGGGAGTATGGCTACACCTTC.

The CDR3 protein is CASSREADRGNQPQHF. CDR3 sequence (DNA): TGTGCCAGCAGCCGCGAGGCGGACAGGGGCAATCAGCCCCAGCATTTT. The chain couples TRBV7-8 to TRBJ1-5; TRBD1 aligns across 8 bases. CDR1 is SGHVS, CDR2 FQNEAQ, per germline. V was clipped by 5 bases and J by 2 bases; unmatched bases: 8. This CDR3 is built from 16 residues.

The CDR3 loop is CASSDQGGEQYF. CDR3 in DNA: TGTGCCAGCAGTGACCAAGGGGGCGAGCAGTACTTC. V usage is TRBV6-4 and J usage is TRBJ2-7, with TRBD1 as a possible D gene (6 bases). Trimming left V 2 bases short and J 6 bases short, with 8 bases between. The germline V gene has CDR1 MRHNA and CDR2 SNTAGT. This CDR3 comprises 12 residues.

This clone was counted once. This chain joins TRBV18 and TRBJ1-1; a weak D match, TRBD1 (6 bases). The CDR3 consists of 17 residues. The ends were cut back, 3 bases at V and 4 bases at J, with 21 bases in the middle. Germline V gene lookup returns CDR1 KGHSH and CDR2 LQKENI. CDR3 protein: CASSPRGTDKAGTEAFF. CDR3 nucleotide sequence: TGTGCCAGCTCACCGAGGGGGACCGACAAAGCGGGCACTGAAGCTTTCTTT.

The table lists this clone with a few counts. The chain uses TRBV6-1 and TRBJ2-1, with D possibly TRBD2 on 5 matching bases. CDR3 length equals 15 residues. Trimming removed 7 bases from V and 8 bases from J, with 21 bases in between. Germline V lookup: CDR1 MNHNS, CDR2 SASEGT. Here the CDR3 DNA reads TGTGCCAGCATGAAGGAGGACGAGAACATCCATGAGCAGTTCTTC. Protein sequence: CASMKEDENIHEQFF.

This chain joins TRBV5-4 and TRBJ1-1, with TRBD1 as a possible D gene (6 bases). V was shortened by 4 bases and J by 0 bases, with 16 bases between the two germline ends. The length of the CDR3 is 16 residues. The germline CDR1 and CDR2 sequences are SGHNT and YYREEE (reference sequence). The CDR3 sequence: CASSPRGGAMNTEAFF. The DNA of the CDR3 is TGTGCCAGCAGCCCCCGGGGGGGGGCAATGAACACTGAAGCTTTCTTT.

V usage is TRBV7-2 and J usage is TRBJ1-1, with 10 positions matching TRBD1. Germline trimming cut 8 bases from V and 1 base from J; bases unmatched to any gene: 4. The V gene's germline CDR1 is SGHTA and CDR2 FQGNSA. This CDR3 has 14 amino acids. In DNA, the CDR3 is TGTGCCAGCTTCCGGGACAGGGGGAACACTGAAGCTTTCTTT. Translated, it gives CASFRDRGNTEAFF. Variable domain in full (rest from reference TRBV7-2 and TRBJ1-1): GAGVSQSPSNKVTEKGKDVELRCDPISGHTALYWYRQSLGQGLEFLIYFQGNSAPDKSGLPSDRFSAERTGGSVSTLTIQRTQQEDSAVYLCASFRDRGNTEAFFGQGTRLTVV.

V usage is TRBV6-1 and J usage is TRBJ1-1; 9 positions agree with TRBD1. Germline V gives CDR1 MNHNS, CDR2 SASEGT. The CDR3 sequence is 14 residues long. Trimming cost V 5 bases and J 10 bases; bases outside gene matches: 11. The CDR3 loop reads CASSSAGTGYRAFF. As DNA, the CDR3 is TGTGCCAGCAGTTCTGCCGGGACAGGGTACCGAGCTTTCTTT.